This T cell receptor (beta chain) emerged from a study of cytomegalovirus exposure and HLA in healthy donors. Overall study: The roughly 110 validation repertoires were produced on the same platform as the 670 or so repertoires of the first cohort. This was reported in a later analysis.

This table comes from immunoSEQ multiplex PCR, and its TCRdb copy is limited to in-frame clones, with some not included. Of some 170,000 clones detected, about 83% appear once; the ten largest clones hold roughly 1.5%. The CDR3 spans 14 residues. Germline V gene sequence: CDR1 SGHTA, CDR2 FQGNSA. Trimming removed 3 bases at V and 7 bases at J, with 15 bases between. This clone appeared a single time. Its antigen is not known. Study-level results: The authors enumerated around 150 TCR beta chains as linked to cytomegalovirus. In the 90 to 150 validation repertoires, just under 95% of cluster scores exceeded 0, per a later analysis.

This clonotype originated in a woman aged 25 to 39 in good health and CMV-seronegative. Sequencing was carried out using PBMCs. This chain connects TRBV7-2 to TRBJ1-2, with TRBD1 as a possible D gene (5 bases). The CDR3 nucleotides read TGTGCCAGCAGCTTTGGCGGGGACCGAGCTGGCTACACCTTC. This encodes CASSFGGDRAGYTF.